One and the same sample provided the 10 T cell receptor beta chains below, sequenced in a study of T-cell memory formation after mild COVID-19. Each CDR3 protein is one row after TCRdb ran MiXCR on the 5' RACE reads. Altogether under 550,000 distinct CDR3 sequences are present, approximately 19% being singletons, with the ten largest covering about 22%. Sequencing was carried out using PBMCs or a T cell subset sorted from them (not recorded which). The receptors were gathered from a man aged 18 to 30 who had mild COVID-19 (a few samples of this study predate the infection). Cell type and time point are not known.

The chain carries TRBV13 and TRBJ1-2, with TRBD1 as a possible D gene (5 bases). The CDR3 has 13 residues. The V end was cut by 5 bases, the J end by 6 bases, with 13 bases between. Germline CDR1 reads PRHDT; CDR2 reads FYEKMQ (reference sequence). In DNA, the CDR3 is TGTGCCAGCAGCCGAGCGCGGGGGGATGGCTACACCTTC. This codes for CASSRARGDGYTF.

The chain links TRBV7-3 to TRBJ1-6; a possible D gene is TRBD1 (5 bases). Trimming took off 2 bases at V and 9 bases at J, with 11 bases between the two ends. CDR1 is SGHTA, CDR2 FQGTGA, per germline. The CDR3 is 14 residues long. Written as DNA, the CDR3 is TGTGCCAGCAGCTTAGCCAGGGATACTTCACCCCTCCACTTT. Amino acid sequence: CASSLARDTSPLHF.

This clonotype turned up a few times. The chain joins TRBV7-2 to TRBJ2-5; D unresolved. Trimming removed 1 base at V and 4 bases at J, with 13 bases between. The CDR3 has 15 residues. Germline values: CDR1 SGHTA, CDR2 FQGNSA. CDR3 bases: TGTGCCAGCAGCTTAGTTATGAAAGATGGAGAGACCCAGTACTTC. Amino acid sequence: CASSLVMKDGETQYF.

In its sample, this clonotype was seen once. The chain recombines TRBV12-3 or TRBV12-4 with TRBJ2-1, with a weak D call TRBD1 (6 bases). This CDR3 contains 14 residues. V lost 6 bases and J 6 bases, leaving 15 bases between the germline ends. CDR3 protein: CASSPLGQSNEQFF. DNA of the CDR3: TGTGCCAGCAGCCCGCTCGGACAGTCCAATGAGCAGTTCTTC.

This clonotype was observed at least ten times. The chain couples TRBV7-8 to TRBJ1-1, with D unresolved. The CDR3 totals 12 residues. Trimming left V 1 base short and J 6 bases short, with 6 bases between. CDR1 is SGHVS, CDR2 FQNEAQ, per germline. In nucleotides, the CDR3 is TGTGCCAGCAGCTTAGATTCGGCTGAAGCTTTCTTT. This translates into CASSLDSAEAFF.

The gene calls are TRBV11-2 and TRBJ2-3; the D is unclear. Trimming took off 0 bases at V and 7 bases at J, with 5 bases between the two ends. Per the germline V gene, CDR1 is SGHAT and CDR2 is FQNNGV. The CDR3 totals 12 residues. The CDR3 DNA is TGTGCCAGCAGCTTAGAGAGCTATACGCAGTATTTT. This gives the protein CASSLESYTQYF.

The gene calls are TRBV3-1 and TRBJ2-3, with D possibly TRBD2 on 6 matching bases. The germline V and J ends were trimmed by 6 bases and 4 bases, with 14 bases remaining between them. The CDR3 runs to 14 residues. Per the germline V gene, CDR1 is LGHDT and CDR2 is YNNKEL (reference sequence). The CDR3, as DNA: TGTGCCAGCAGACTACGGGGGTTTCCAGATACGCAGTATTTT. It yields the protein CASRLRGFPDTQYF.

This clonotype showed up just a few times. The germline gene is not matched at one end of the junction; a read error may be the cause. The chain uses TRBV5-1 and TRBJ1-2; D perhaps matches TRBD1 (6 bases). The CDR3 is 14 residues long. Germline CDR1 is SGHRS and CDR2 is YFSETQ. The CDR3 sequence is CASRLDSFNYGYTF. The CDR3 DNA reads TGCGCCAGCAGATTGGACAGCTTTAACTATGGCTACACCTTC. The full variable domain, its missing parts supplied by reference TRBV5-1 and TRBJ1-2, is KAGVTQTPRYLIKTRGQQVTLSCSPISGHRSVSWYQQTPGQGLQFLFEYFSETQRNKGNFPGRFSGRQFSNSRSEMNVSTLELGDSALYLCASRLDSFNYGYTFGSGTRLTVV.

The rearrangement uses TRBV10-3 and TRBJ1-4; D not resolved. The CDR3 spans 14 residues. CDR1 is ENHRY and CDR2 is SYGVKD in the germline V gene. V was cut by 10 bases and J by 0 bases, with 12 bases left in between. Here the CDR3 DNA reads TGTGCCACCAGGACGGCTACAACTAATGAAAAACTGTTTTTT. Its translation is CATRTATTNEKLFF.

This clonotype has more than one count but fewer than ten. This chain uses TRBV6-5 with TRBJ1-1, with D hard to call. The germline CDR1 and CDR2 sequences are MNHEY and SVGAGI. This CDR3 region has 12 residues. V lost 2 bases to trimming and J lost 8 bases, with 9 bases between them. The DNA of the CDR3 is TGTGCCAGCAGTTACGGGCAGACCGAAGCTTTCTTT. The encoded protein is CASSYGQTEAFF.